Sequencing of this T cell receptor beta chain was carried out in a study of cytomegalovirus exposure and HLA in healthy donors. Study-wide findings and caveats: Later, an analysis found that common viral pathogens appeared to be linked with several of the most significant clusters. Another analysis was done later, and it associated 17,000 or so TCR beta sequences with HLA alleles at 0.05 false discovery rate.

This PCR relied on a set of 60 Vbeta primers and 13 Jbeta primers. Method: immunoSEQ multiplex PCR; TCRdb's copy keeps in-frame clones and lacks some. The sample yields 150,000 to 200,000 clones, around 80% seen once. V dropped 6 bases and J dropped 1; count of bases not matched to a gene: 6. CDR3 length: 15 residues. Germline assignment: CDR1 MNHNS and CDR2 SASEGT. Points on this clone: Its antigen remains unknown.

The sequence was collected from a male donor in good health and CMV-seronegative. This chain joins TRBV6-1 and TRBJ1-2, with 9 bases aligning to TRBD1. Sequencing was carried out using PBMCs. Here the CDR3 DNA reads TGTGCCAGCAGCTTCGACAGGGGGAGTAACTATGGCTACACCTTC. It translates to CASSFDRGSNYGYTF.